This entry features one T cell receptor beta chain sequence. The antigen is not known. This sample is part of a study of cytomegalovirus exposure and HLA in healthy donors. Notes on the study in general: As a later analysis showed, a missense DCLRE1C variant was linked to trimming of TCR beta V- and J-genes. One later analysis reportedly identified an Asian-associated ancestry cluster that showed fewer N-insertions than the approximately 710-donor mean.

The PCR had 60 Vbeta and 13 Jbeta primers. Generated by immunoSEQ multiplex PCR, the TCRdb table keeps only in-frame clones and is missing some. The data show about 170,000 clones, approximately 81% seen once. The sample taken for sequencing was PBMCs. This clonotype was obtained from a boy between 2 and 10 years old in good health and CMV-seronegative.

CDR3 nucleotides: TGTGCCAGCAGCCCCGGGGGGACTGAAGCTTTCTTT. This gives the protein CASSPGGTEAFF. The chain has TRBV7-3 and TRBJ1-1; D is perhaps TRBD1 (5 bases). Germline values: CDR1 SGHTA, CDR2 FQGTGA. The CDR3 is made up of 12 amino acids. V shed 5 bases and J shed 5 bases, with 9 bases lying between them.